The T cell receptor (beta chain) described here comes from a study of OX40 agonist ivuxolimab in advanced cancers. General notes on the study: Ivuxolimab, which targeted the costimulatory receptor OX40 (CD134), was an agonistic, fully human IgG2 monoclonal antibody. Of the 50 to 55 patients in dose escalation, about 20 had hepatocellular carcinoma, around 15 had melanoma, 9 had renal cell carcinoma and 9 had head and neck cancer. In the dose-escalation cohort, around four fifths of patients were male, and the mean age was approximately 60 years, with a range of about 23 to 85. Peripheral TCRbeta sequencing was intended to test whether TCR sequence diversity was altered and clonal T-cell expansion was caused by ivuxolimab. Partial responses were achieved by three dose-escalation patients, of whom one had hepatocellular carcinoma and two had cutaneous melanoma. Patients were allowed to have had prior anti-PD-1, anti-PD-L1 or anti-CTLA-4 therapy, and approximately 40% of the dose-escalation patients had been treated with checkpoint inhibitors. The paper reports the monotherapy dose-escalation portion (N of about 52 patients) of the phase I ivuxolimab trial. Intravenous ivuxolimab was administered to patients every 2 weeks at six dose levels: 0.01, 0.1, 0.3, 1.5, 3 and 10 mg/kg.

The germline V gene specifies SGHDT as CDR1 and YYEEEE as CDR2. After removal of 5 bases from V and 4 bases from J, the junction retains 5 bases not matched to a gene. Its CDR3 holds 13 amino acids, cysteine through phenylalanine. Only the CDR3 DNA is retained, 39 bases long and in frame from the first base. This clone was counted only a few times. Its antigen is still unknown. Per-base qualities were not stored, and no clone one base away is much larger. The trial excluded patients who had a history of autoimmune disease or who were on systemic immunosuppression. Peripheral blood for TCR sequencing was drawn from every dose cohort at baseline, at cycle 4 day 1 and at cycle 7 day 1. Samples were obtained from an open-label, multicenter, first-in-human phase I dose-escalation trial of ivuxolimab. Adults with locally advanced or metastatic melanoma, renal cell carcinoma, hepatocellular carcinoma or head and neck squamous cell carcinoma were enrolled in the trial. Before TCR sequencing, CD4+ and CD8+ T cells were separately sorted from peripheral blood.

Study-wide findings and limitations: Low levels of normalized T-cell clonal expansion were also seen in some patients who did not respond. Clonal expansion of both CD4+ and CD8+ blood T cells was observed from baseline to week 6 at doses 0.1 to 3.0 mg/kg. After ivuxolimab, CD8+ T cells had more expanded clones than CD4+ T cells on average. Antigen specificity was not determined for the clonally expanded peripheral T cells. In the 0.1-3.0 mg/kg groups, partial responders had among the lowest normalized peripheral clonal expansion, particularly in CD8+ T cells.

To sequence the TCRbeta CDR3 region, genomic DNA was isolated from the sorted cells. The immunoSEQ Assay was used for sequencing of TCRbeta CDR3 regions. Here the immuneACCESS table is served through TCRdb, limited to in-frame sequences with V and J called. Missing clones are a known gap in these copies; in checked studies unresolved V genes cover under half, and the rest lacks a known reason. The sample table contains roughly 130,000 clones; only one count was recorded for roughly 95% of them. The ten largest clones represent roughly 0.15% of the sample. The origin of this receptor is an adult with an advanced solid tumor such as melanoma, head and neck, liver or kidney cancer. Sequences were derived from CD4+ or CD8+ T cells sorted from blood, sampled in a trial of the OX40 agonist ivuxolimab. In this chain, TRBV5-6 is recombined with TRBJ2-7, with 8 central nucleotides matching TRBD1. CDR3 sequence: CASRATGAYEQYF. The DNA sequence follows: TGTGCCAGCAGGGCGACAGGGGCTTACGAGCAGTACTTC.